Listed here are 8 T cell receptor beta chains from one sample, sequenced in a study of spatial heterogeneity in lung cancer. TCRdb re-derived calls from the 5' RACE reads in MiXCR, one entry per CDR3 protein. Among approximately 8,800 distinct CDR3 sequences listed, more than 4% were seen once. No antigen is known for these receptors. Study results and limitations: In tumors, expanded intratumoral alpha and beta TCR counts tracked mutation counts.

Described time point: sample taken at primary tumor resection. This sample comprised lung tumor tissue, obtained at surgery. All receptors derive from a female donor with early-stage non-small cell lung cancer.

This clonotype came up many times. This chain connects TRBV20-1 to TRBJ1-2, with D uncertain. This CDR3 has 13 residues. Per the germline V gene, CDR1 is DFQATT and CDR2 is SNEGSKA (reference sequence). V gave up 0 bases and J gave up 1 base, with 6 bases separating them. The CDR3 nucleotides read TGCAGTGCTAGAGATCCTGTTAACTATGGCTACACCTTC. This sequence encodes CSARDPVNYGYTF.

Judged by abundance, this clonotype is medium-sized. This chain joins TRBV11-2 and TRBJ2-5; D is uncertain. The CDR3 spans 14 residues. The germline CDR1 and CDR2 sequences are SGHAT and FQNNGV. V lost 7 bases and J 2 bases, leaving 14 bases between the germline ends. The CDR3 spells CASTETHNQETQYF. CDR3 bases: TGTGCCAGCACCGAGACACATAATCAAGAGACCCAGTACTTC.

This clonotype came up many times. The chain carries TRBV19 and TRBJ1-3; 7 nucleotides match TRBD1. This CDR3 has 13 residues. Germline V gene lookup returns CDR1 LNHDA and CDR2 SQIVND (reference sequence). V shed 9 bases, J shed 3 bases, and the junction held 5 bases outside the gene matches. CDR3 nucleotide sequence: TGTGCCAGCCGAAGACAGGGTGGAAACACCATATATTTT. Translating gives CASRRQGGNTIYF.

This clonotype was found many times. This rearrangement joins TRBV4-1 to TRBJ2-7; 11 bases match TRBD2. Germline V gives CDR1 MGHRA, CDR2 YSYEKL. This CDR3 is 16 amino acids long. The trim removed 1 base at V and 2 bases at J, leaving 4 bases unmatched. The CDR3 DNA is TGCGCCAGCAGCCAAGGGGGACTAGCGGTTACCTACGAGCAGTACTTC. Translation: CASSQGGLAVTYEQYF.

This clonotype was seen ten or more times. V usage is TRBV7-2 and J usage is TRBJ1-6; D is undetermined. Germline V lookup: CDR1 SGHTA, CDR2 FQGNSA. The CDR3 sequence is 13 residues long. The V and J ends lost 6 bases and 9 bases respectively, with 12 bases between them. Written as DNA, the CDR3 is TGTGCCAGCAGTTTGGATCCGGGTTCACCCCTCCACTTT. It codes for CASSLDPGSPLHF. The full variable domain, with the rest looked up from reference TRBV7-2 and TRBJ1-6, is GAGVSQSPSNKVTEKGKDVELRCDPISGHTALYWYRQSLGQGLEFLIYFQGNSAPDKSGLPSDRFSAERTGGSVSTLTIQRTQQEDSAVYLCASSLDPGSPLHFGNGTRLTVT.

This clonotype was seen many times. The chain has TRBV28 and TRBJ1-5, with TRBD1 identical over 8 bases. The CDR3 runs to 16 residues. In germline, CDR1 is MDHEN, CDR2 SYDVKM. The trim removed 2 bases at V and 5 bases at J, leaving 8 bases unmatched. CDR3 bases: TGTGCCAGCAGTTTAAGGGGACAGGCGAGGGATCAGCCCCAGCATTTT. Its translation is CASSLRGQARDQPQHF. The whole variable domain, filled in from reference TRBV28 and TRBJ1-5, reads DVKVTQSSRYLVKRTGEKVFLECVQDMDHENMFWYRQDPGLGLRLIYFSYDVKMKEKGDIPEGYSVSREKKERFSLILESASTNQTSMYLCASSLRGQARDQPQHFGDGTRLSIL.

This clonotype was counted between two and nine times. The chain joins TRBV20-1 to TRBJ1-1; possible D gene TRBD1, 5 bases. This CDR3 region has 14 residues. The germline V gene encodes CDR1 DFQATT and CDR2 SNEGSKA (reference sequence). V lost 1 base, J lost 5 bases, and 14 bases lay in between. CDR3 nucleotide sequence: TGCAGTGCTAGAGCACAGGACTGGGTTACTGAAGCTTTCTTT. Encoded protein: CSARAQDWVTEAFF.

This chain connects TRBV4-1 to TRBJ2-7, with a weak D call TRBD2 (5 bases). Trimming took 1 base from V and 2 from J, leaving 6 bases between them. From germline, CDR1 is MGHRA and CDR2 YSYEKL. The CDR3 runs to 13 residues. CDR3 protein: CASSQVGAYEQYF. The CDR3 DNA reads TGCGCCAGCAGCCAAGTGGGAGCCTACGAGCAGTACTTC.